A selection of T cell receptor beta chains follows, all from one sample in a study of shared clonotypes between healthy human individuals. Libraries were prepared by immunoSEQ multiplex PCR; TCRdb keeps only in-frame clonotypes and omits some of them. This sample has about 560,000 clones, with around 78% found just once. Input material: PBMCs. These receptors were obtained from a woman aged 40 to 50 in good health. Some clones in this sample may be carry-over from other donors' samples. The CDR3 runs from the conserved cysteine through the conserved F or W. D genes are given only for firm matches.

d_call,v_call,j_call,cdr3_aa,cdr3_nt
-,TRBV28,TRBJ2-1,CASSLIQGSYNEQFF,TGTGCCAGCAGTTTAATCCAGGGGAGTTACAATGAGCAGTTCTTC
-,TRBV6-6,TRBJ1-1,CASSYVRSQANTEAFF,TGTGCCAGCAGTTACGTTCGCAGCCAGGCGAACACTGAAGCTTTCTTT
-,TRBV4-3,TRBJ1-4,CASSQEVRGEKLFF,TGCGCCAGCAGCCAAGAGGTCCGGGGCGAAAAACTGTTTTTT
-,TRBV6-5,TRBJ2-5,CASRDSPSQETQYF,TGTGCCAGCAGGGACAGTCCCTCCCAAGAGACCCAGTACTTC
TRBD1,TRBV19,TRBJ1-1,CASSTRKGAPEAFF,TGTGCCAGTAGTACGAGAAAGGGGGCCCCTGAAGCTTTCTTT
-,TRBV5-1,TRBJ2-3,CASRGTATDTQYF,TGCGCCAGCAGGGGAACCGCCACAGATACGCAGTATTTT
TRBD1,TRBV18,TRBJ2-5,CASSPPWAGGLETQYF,TGTGCCAGCTCACCACCGTGGGCAGGGGGTTTGGAGACCCAGTACTTC
-,TRBV15,TRBJ2-3,CATSRDPGRLDTQYF,TGTGCCACCAGCAGGGATCCGGGACGATTAGATACGCAGTATTTT
TRBD2,TRBV5-1,TRBJ2-1,CASSSTSGSHNEQFF,TGCGCCAGCAGCTCAACTAGCGGGAGCCACAATGAGCAGTTCTTC
TRBD1,TRBV4-2,TRBJ2-5,CASSQETTGWGQETQYF,TGTGCCAGCAGCCAAGAGACGACAGGGTGGGGACAAGAGACCCAGTACTTC
-,TRBV2,TRBJ2-2,CASRLQITGELFF,TGTGCCAGCAGGCTACAGATCACCGGGGAGCTGTTTTTT
-,TRBV11-2,TRBJ2-6,CASSLSVSGANVLTF,TGTGCCAGCAGCTTATCCGTCTCTGGGGCCAACGTCCTGACTTTC
TRBD1,TRBV19,TRBJ1-1,CASSKTLTGSEAFF,TGTGCCAGTAGCAAAACCCTGACAGGGTCTGAAGCTTTCTTT
TRBD2,TRBV5-1,TRBJ2-3,CASSTGTSGRIADTQYF,TGCGCCAGCAGCACCGGGACTAGCGGGAGAATTGCAGATACGCAGTATTTT
TRBD1,TRBV29-1,TRBJ2-7,CSVEDGQGSDEQYF,TGCAGCGTTGAAGATGGACAGGGATCGGACGAGCAGTACTTC
-,TRBV7-2,TRBJ1-5,CASSLRYSNQPQHF,TGTGCCAGCAGCCTCCGTTATAGCAATCAGCCCCAGCATTTT